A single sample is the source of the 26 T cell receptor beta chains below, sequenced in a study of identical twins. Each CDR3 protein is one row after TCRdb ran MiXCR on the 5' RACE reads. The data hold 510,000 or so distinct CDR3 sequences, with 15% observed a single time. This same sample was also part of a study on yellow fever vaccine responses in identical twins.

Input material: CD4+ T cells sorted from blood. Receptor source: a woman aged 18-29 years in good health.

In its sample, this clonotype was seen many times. The CDR3 is CASSFGLAGDNEQFF. The CDR3, as DNA: TGTGCCAGCAGTTTCGGACTAGCGGGGGACAATGAGCAGTTCTTC. The rearrangement links TRBV12-3 or TRBV12-4 to TRBJ2-1; TRBD2 matches at 13 bases. CDR3 length: 15 amino acids. V lost 3 bases and J lost 5; bases outside the gene matches: 1.

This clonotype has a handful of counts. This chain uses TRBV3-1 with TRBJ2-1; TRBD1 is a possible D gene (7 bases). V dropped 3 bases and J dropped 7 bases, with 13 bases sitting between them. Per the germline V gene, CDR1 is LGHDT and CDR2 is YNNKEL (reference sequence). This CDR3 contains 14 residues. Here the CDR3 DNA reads TGTGCCAGCAGCCACAGACAGGGACTGAATGAGCAGTTCTTC. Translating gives CASSHRQGLNEQFF.

The CDR3: CSARDAALLVGTLHF. Written as DNA, the CDR3 is TGCAGTGCTAGAGATGCGGCGCTTCTGGTAGGAACCCTCCACTTT. J is TRBJ1-6 and V is TRBV20-1; D not resolved. The CDR3 extends over 15 amino acids. The V gene's germline CDR1 is DFQATT and CDR2 SNEGSKA (reference sequence). V was clipped by 0 bases and J by 14 bases, with 20 bases between them.

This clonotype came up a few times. CDR3 in DNA: TGCGCCAGCAGCTTACCGGGACAGGTAGGAGATACGCAGTATTTT. It translates to CASSLPGQVGDTQYF. The chain has TRBV5-1 and TRBJ2-3; 8 bases fit TRBD1. The germline CDR1 and CDR2 sequences are SGHRS and YFSETQ. The J segment lost 5 bases and the V segment lost 2 bases, leaving 7 bases of the junction unmatched. The CDR3 consists of 15 residues.

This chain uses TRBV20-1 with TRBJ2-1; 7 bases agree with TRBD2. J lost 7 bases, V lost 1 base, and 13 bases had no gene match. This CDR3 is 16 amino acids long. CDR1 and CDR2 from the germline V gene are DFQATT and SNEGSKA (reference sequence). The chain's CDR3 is CSARVMWTSEGNEQFF. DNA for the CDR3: TGCAGTGCTAGAGTGATGTGGACTAGTGAGGGTAATGAGCAGTTCTTC.

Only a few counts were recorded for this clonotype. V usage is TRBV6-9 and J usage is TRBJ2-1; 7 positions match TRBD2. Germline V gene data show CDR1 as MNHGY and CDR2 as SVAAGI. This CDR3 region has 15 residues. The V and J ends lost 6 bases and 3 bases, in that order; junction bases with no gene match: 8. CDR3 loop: CASRILARVYNEQFF. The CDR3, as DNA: TGTGCCAGCAGGATACTAGCGCGGGTCTACAATGAGCAGTTCTTC.

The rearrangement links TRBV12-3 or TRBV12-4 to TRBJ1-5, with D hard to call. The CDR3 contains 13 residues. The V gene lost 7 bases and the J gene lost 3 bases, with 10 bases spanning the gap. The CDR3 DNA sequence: TGTGCCAGCACCCCCGATATCAATCAGCCCCAGCATTTT. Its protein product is CASTPDINQPQHF.

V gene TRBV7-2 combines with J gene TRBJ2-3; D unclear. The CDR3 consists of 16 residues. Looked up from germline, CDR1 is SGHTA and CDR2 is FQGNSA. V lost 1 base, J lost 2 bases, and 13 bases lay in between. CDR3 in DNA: TGTGCCAGCAGCTTAGGACTCGCAAGAAACACAGATACGCAGTATTTT. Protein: CASSLGLARNTDTQYF.

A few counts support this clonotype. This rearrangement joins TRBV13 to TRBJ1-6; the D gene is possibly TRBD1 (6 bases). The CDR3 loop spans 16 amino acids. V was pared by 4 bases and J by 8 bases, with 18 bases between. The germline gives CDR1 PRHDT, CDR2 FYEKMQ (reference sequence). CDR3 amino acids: CASSSSPGDSDSPLHF. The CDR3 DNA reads TGTGCCAGCAGCTCAAGCCCAGGGGATTCGGATTCACCCCTCCACTTT.

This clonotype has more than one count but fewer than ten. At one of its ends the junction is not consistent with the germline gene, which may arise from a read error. In DNA, the CDR3 is TGTGCCAGCAGTTACCTCAGGGGAGTAGCCGCCGCCTTC. It encodes CASSYLRGVAAAF. This chain joins TRBV6-6 and TRBJ1-2; D might be TRBD1 (6 bases). The CDR3 has 13 amino acids. CDR1 and CDR2 (germline): MNHNY, SVGAGI (reference sequence).

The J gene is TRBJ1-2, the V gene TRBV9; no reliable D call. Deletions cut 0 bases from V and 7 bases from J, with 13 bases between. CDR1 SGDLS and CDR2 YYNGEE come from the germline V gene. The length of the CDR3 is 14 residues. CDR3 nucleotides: TGTGCCAGCAGCGTAGCCCGGCGTGGCGGTGGCTACACCTTC. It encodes CASSVARRGGGYTF.

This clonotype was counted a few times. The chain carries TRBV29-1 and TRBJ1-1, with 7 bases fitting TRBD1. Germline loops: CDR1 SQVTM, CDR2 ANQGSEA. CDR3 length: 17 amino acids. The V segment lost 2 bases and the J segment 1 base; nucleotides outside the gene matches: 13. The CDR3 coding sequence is TGCAGCGTTGAATTTTTGGGGGTAGGGGGCTCGAACACTGAAGCTTTCTTT. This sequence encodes CSVEFLGVGGSNTEAFF.

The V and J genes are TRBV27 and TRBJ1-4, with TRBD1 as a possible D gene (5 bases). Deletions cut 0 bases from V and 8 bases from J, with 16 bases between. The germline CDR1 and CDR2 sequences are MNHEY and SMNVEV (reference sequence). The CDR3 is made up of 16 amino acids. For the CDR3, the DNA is TGTGCCAGCAGTTTATCGATAGGGCTCGCAGGGGAAAAACTGTTTTTT. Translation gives CASSLSIGLAGEKLFF.

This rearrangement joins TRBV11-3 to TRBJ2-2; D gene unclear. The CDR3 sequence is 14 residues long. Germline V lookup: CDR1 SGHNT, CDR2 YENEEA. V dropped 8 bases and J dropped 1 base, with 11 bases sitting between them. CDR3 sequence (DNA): TGTGCCAGCCTCGGTTGGGAGAACACCGGGGAGCTGTTTTTT. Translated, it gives CASLGWENTGELFF.

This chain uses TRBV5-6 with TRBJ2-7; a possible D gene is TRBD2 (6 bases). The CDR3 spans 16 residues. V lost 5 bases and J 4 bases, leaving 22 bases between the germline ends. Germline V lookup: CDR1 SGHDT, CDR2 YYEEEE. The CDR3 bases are TGTGCCAGCAGGTGGCGAGGGCTAGCGCGGATATACGAGCAGTACGTC. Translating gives CASRWRGLARIYEQYV.

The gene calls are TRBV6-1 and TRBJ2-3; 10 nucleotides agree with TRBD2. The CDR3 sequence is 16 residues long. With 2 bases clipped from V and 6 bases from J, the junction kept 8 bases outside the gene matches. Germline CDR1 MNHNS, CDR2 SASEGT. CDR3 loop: CASSEMGASGSDTQYF. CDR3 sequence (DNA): TGTGCCAGCAGTGAAATGGGGGCTAGCGGGAGTGATACGCAGTATTTT.

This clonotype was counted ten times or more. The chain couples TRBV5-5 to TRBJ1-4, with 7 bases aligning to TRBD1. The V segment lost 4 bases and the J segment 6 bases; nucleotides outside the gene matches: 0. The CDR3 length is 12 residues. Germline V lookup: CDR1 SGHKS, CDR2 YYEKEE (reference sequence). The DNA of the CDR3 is TGTGCCAGCAGCGGGACAGATGAAAAACTGTTTTTT. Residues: CASSGTDEKLFF.

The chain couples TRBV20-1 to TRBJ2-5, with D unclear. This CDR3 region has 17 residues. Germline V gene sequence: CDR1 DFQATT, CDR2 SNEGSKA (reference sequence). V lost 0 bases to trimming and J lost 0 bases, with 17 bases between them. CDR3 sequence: CSARDPWQVLYQETQYF. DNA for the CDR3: TGCAGTGCTAGAGATCCCTGGCAGGTTTTGTACCAAGAGACCCAGTACTTC.

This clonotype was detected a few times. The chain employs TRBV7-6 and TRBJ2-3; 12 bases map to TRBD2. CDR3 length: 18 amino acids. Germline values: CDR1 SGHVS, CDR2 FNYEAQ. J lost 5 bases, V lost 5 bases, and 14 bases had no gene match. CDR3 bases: TGTGCCAGCAGCCTAGGCCCCTCTAGCGGGAGGGCCGAAGATACGCAGTATTTT. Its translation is CASSLGPSSGRAEDTQYF.

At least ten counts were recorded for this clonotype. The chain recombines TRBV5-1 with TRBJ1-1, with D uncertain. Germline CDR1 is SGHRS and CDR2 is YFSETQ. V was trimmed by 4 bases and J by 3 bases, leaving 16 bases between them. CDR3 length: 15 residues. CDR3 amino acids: CASSALDPRDTEAFF. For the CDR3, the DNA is TGCGCCAGCAGCGCCCTTGATCCTAGGGACACTGAAGCTTTCTTT.

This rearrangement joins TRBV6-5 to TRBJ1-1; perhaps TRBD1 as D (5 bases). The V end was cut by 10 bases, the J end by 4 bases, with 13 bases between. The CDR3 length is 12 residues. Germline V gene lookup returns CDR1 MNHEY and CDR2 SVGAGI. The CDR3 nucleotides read TGTGCCACCGGGCAAGGGACCACTGAAGCTTTCTTT. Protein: CATGQGTTEAFF.

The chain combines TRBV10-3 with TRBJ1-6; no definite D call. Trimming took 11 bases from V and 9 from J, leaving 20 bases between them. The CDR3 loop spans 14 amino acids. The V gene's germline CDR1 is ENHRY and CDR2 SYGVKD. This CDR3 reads CASSQAKLGSPLHF. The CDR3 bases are TGTGCCTCATCCCAAGCGAAATTGGGTTCACCCCTCCACTTT.

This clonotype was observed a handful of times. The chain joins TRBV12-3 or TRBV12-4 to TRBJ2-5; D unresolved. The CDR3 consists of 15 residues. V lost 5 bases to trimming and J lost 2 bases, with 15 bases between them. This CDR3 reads CASSLQSTTQETQYF. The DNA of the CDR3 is TGTGCCAGCAGTCTCCAGAGTACTACACAAGAGACCCAGTACTTC.

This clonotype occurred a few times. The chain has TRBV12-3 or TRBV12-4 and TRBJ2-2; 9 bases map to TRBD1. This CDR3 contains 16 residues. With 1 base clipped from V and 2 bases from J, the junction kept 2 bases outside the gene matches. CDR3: CASSLVDRGNTGELFF. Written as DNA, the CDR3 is TGTGCCAGCAGTTTAGTGGACAGGGGCAACACCGGGGAGCTGTTTTTT.

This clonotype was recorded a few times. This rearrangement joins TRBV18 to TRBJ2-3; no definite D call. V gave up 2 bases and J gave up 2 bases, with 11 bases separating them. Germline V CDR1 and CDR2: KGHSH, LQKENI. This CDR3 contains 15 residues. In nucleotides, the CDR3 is TGTGCCAGCTCACCAATGACTGTCTTCACAGATACGCAGTATTTT. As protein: CASSPMTVFTDTQYF.

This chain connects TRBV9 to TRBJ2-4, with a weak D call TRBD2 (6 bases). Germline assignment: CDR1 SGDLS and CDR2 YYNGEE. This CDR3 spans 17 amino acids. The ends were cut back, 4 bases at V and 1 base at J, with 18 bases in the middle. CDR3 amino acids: CASSPVGGTLAKNIQYF. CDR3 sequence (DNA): TGTGCCAGCAGCCCCGTGGGGGGAACACTCGCCAAAAACATTCAGTACTTC.